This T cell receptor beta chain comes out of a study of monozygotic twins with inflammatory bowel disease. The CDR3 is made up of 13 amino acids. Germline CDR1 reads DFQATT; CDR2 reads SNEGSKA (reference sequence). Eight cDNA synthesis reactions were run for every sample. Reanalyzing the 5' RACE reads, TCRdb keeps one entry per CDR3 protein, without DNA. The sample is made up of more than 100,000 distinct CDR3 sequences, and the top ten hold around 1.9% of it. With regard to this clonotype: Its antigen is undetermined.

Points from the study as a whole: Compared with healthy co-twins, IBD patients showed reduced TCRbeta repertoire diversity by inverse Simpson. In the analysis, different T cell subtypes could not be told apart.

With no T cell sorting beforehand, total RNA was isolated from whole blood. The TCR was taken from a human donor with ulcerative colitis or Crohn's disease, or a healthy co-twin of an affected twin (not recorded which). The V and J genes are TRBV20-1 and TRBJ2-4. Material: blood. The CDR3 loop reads CSALGLAENIQYF.